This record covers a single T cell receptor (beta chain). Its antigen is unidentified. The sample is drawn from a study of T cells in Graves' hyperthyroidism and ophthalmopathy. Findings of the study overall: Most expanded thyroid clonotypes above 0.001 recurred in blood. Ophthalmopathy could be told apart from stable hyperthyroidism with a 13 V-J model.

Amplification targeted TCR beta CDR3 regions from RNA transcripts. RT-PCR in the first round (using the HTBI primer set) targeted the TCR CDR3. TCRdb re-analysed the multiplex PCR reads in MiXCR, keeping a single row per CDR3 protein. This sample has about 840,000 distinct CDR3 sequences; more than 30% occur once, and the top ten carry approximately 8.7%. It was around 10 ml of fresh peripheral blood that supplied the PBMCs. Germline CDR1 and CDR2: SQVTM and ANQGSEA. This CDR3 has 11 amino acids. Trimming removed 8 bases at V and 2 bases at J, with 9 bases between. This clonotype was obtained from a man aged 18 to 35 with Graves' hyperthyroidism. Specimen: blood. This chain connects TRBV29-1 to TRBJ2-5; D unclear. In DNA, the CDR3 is TGCAGCTTGTTACAGCAAGAGACCCAGTACTTC. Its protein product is CSLLQQETQYF.